This T cell receptor (beta chain) was found in a study of blood T cells in healthy people across ages. Combining a sample-barcoded 5' primer with a J-beta primer mix, a second PCR ran for roughly 7 to 11 cycles. From the 5' RACE reads, TCRdb called clonotypes with MiXCR, one entry per CDR3 protein. The data show about a million distinct CDR3 sequences, around 54% seen once. This clonotype was picked up a small number of times. Germline lookup yields CDR1 DFQATT and CDR2 SNEGSKA (reference sequence). This CDR3 is 14 amino acids long. Trimming removed 6 bases from V and 1 base from J, with 16 bases in between.

The origin of this receptor is an older woman in good health. This chain joins TRBV20-1 and TRBJ2-7; tentatively, D is TRBD2 (5 bases). The sample taken for sequencing was blood. The CDR3 sequence is CSAPSGLHSYEQYF. The CDR3, as DNA: TGCAGTGCCCCGTCAGGACTCCATTCCTACGAGCAGTACTTC.